This TCR beta chain was sequenced for a study of CD8+ T cells in alopecia areata. Collected material from alopecia areata patients comprised lesional scalp punch biopsies and peripheral blood. From germline, CDR1 is MNHEY and CDR2 SVGAGI. The V end was cut by 0 bases, the J end by 4 bases, with 10 bases between. There are 14 residues in the CDR3. Following RNA extraction, reverse transcription yielded cDNA that acted as the sequencing template. Libraries were prepared by immunoSEQ multiplex PCR; TCRdb keeps only in-frame clonotypes and omits some of them. The repertoire holds over 25,000 clones, with 70% to 80% as singletons.

The chain employs TRBV6-5 and TRBJ2-7; D remains ambiguous. The sample taken for sequencing was NKG2D-low CD8+ T cells sorted from blood. The TCR was taken from a human donor with alopecia areata. Here the CDR3 DNA reads TGTGCCAGCAGTTACTCGAGTAGAGAATACGAGCAGTACTTC. Protein: CASSYSSREYEQYF.